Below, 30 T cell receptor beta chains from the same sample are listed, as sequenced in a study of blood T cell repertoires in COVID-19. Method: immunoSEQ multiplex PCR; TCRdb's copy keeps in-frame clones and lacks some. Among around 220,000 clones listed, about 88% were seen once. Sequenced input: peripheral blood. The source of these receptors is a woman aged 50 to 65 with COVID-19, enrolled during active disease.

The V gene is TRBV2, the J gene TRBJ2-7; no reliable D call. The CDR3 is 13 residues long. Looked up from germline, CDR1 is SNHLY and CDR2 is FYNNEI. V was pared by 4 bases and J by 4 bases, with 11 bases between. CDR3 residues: CASSANSLYEQYV. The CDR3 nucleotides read TGTGCCAGCAGTGCGAACAGTTTGTACGAGCAGTACGTC.

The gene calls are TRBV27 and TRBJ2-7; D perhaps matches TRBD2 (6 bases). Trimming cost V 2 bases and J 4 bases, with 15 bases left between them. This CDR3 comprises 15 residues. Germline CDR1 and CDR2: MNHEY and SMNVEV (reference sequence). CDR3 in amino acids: CASSLIGGKGYEQYV. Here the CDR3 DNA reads TGTGCCAGCAGTTTAATCGGGGGAAAGGGGTACGAGCAGTACGTC.

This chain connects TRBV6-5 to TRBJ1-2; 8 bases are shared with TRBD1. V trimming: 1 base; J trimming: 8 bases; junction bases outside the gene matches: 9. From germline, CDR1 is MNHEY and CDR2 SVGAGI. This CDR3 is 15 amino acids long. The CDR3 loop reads CASSYYQTGVGGYTF. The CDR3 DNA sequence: TGTGCCAGCAGTTACTATCAGACAGGGGTTGGCGGCTACACCTTC.

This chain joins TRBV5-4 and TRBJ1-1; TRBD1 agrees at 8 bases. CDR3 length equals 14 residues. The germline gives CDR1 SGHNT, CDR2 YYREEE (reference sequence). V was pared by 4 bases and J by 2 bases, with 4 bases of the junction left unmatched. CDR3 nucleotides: TGTGCCAGCAGCCACGGGACAGGTAACACTGAAGCTTTCTTT. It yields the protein CASSHGTGNTEAFF.

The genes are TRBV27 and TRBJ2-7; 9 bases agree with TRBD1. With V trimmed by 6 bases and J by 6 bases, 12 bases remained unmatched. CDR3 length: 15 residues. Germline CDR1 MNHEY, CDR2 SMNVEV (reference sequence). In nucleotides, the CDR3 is TGTGCCAGCAGCTCGGGGGGACAGGGTGTACGCGAGCAGTACTTC. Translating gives CASSSGGQGVREQYF.

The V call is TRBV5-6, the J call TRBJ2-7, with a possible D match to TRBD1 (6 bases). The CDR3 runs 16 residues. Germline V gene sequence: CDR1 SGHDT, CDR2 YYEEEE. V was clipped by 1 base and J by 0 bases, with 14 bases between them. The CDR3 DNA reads TGTGCCAGCAGCTTGCTTGACAGGACCCGCTCCTACGAGCAGTACGTC. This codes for CASSLLDRTRSYEQYV.

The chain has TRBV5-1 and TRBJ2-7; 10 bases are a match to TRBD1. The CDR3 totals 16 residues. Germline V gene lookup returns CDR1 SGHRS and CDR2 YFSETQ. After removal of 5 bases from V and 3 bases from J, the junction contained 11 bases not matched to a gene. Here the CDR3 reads CASSRRGTGAYYEQYF. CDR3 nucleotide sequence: TGCGCCAGCAGTCGTCGAGGGACAGGGGCCTACTACGAGCAGTACTTC.

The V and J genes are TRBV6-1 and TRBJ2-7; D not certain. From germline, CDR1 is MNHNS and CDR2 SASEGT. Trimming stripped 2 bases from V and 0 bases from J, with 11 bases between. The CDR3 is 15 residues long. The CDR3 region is CASSESLISSYEQYF. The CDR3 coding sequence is TGTGCCAGCAGTGAAAGTCTAATTAGCTCCTACGAGCAGTACTTC.

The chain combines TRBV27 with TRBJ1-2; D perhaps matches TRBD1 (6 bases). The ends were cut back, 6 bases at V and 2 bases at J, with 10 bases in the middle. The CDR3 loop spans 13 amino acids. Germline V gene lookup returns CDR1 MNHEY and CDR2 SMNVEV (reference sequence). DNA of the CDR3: TGTGCCAGCAGGTCCGGACAGAACTATGGCTACACCTTC. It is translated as CASRSGQNYGYTF.

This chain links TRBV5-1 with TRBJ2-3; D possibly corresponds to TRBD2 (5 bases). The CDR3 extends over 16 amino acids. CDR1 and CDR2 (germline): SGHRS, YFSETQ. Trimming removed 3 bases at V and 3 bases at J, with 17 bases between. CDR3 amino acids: CASSSLRSGSTDTQYF. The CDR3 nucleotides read TGCGCCAGCAGCTCCTTGCGGTCGGGGTCTACAGATACGCAGTATTTT.

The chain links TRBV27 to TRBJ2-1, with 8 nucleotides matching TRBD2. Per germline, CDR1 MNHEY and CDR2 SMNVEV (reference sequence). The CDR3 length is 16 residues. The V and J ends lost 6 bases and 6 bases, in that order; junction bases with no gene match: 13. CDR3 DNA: TGTGCCAGCAGCGAGTTTATACGGGGGGGAAGCAATGAGCAGTTCTTC. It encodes CASSEFIRGGSNEQFF.

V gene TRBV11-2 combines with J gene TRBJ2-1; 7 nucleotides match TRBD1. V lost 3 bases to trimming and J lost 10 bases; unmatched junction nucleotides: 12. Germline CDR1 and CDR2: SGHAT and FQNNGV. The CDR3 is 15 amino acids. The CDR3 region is CASSLTGKNPTEQFF. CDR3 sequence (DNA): TGTGCCAGCAGCTTGACAGGGAAGAATCCGACGGAGCAGTTCTTC.

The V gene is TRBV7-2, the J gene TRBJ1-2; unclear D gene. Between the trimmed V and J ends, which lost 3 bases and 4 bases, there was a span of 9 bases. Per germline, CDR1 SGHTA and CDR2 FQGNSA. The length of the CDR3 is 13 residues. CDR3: CASSLPVPYGYTF. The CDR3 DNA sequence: TGTGCCAGCAGCTTGCCGGTCCCCTATGGCTACACCTTC.

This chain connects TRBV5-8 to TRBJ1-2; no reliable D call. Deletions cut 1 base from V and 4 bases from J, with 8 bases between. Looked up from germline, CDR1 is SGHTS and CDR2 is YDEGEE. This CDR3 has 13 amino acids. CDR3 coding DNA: TGTGCCAGCAGCTTGTTACAGTCCTATGGCTACACCTTC. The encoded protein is CASSLLQSYGYTF.

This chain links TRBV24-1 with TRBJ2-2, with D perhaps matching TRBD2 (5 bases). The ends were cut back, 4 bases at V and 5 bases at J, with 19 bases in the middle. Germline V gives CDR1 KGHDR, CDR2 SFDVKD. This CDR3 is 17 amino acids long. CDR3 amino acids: CATSDPHRGSQTGELFF. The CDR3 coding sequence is TGTGCCACCAGTGACCCCCACCGGGGTTCGCAAACCGGGGAGCTGTTTTTT.

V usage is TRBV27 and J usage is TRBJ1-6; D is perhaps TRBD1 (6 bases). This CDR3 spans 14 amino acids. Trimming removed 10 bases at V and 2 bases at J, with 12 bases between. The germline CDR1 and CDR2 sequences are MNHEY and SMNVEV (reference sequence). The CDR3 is CATSGAPYNSPLHF. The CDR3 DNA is TGTGCCACTTCAGGGGCTCCCTATAATTCACCCCTCCACTTT.

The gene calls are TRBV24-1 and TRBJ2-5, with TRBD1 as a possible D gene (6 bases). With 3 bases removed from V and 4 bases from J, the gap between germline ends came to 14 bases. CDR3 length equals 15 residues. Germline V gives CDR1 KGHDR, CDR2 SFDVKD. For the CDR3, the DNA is TGTGCCACCAGTGATAGGGCAGGGGAGAGAGAGACCCAGTACTTC. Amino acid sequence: CATSDRAGERETQYF.

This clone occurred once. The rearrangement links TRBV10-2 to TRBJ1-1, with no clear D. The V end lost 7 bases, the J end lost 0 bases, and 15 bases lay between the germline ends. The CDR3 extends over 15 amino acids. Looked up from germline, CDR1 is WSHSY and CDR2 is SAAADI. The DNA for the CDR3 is TGCGCCAGCAACATAAACAGCCTCATGAACACTGAAGCTTTCTTT. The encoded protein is CASNINSLMNTEAFF.

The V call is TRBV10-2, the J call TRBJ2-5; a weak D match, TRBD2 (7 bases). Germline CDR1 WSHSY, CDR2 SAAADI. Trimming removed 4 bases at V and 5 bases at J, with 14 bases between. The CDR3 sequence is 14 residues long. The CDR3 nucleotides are TGCGCCAGCAGTGTTCAGAGGGGGGGGGAGACCCAGTACTTC. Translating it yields CASSVQRGGETQYF.

CDR3 region: CASSLQGSGDQPQHF. For the CDR3, the DNA is TGTGCCAGCAGCTTACAGGGTTCAGGAGATCAGCCCCAGCATTTT. The chain joins TRBV7-2 to TRBJ1-5; D might be TRBD1 (5 bases). The CDR3 extends over 15 amino acids. V lost 2 bases to trimming and J lost 5 bases, with 13 bases between them. The germline gives CDR1 SGHTA, CDR2 FQGNSA. The full variable domain, its missing parts supplied by reference TRBV7-2 and TRBJ1-5, is GAGVSQSPSNKVTEKGKDVELRCDPISGHTALYWYRQSLGQGLEFLIYFQGNSAPDKSGLPSDRFSAERTGGSVSTLTIQRTQQEDSAVYLCASSLQGSGDQPQHFGDGTRLSIL.

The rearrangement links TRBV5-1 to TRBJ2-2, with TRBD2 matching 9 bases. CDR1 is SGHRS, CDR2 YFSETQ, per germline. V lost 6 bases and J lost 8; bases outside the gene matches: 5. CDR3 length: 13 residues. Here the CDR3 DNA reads TGCGCCAGCAAGCGGGGGGCAGGAGGGGAGCTGTTTTTT. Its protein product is CASKRGAGGELFF.

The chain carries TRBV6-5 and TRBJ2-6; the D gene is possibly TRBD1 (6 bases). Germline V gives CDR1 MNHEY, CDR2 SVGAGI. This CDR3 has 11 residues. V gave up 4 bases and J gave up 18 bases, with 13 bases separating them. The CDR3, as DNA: TGTGCCAGCAGTTCCCCGAGGGACAAGACTTTC. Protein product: CASSSPRDKTF.

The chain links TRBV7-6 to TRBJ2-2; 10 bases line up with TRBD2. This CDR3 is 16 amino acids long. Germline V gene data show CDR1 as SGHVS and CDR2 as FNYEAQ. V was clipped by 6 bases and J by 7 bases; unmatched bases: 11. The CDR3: CASSLSGGPISGELFF. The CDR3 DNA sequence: TGTGCCAGCAGTCTTAGCGGGGGGCCGATTAGCGGGGAGCTGTTTTTT.

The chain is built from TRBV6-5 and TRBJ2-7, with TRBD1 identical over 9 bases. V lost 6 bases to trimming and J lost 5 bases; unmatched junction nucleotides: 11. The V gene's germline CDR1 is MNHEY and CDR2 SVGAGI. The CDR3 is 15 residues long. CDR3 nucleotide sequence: TGTGCCAGCAGGCTCTCCGGGACAGGGTTCCACGAGCAGTACGTC. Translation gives CASRLSGTGFHEQYV.

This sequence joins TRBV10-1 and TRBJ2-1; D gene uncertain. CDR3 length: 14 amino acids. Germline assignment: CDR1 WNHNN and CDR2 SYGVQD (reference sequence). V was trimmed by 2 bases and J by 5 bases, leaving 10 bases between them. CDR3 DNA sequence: TGCGCCAGCAGTGAGCCTCGGAGCCACAATGAGCAGTTCTTC. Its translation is CASSEPRSHNEQFF.

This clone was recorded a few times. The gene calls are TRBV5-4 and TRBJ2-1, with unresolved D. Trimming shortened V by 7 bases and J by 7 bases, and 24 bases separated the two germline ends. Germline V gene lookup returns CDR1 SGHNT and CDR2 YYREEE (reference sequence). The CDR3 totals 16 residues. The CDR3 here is CASDHVSYPPYNEQFF. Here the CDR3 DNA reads TGTGCCAGCGATCACGTTTCCTATCCCCCTTATAATGAGCAGTTCTTC. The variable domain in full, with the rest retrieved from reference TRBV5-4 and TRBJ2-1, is ETGVTQSPTHLIKTRGQQVTLRCSSQSGHNTVSWYQQALGQGPQFIFQYYREEENGRGNFPPRFSGLQFPNYSSELNVNALELDDSALYLCASDHVSYPPYNEQFFGPGTRLTVL.

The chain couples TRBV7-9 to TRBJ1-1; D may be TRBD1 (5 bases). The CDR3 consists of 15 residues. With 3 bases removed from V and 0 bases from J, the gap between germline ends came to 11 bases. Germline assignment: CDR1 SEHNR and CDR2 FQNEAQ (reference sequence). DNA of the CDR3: TGTGCCAGCAGCTTTAGTCGGGGGATGAACACTGAAGCTTTCTTT. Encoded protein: CASSFSRGMNTEAFF.

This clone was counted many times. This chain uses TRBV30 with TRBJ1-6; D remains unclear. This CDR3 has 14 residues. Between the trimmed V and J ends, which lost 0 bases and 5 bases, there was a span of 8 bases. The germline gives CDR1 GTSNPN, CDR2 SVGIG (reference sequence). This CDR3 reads CAWSVWENNSPLHF. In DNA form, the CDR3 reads TGTGCCTGGAGTGTCTGGGAGAATAATTCACCCCTCCACTTT. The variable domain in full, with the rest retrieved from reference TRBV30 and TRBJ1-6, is SQTIHQWPATLVQPVGSPLSLECTVEGTSNPNLYWYRQAAGRGLQLLFYSVGIGQISSEVPQNLSASRPQDRQFILSSKKLLLSDSGFYLCAWSVWENNSPLHFGNGTRLTVT.

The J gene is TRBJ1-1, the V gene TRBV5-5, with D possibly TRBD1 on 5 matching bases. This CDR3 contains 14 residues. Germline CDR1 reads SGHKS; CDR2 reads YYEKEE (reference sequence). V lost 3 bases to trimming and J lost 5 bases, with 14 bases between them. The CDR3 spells CASSWAGDYTEAFF. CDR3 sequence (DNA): TGTGCCAGCAGCTGGGCGGGGGACTATACTGAAGCTTTCTTT.

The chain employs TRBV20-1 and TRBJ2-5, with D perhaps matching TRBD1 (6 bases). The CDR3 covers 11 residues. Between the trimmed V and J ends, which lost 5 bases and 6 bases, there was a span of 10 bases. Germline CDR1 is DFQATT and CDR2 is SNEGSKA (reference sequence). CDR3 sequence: CSADRGKTQYF. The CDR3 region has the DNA TGCAGTGCTGATAGGGGGAAGACCCAGTACTTC.